Below are 17 T cell receptor beta chains sequenced from a single sample in a study of blood T cell repertoires in COVID-19. Sequencing was performed with immunoSEQ multiplex PCR; in TCRdb, only in-frame clones are kept and a portion is missing. The sample lists fewer than 130,000 clones, around 89% occurring once. The sequencing input was peripheral blood. These receptors originate from a woman aged 50 to 65 with acute or convalescent COVID-19.

The V gene is TRBV21-1, the J gene TRBJ2-5; the table's D call, TRBD2, was not checked against the DNA. TRBV21-1 is labeled a pseudogene. The CDR3 loop spans 14 amino acids. The CDR3 DNA follows: TGTGCCAGCAGCAAAGGGGTCGGGAGAGAGACCCAGTACTTC. Its protein is CASSKGVGRETQYF.

This chain joins TRBV7-6 and TRBJ2-2; 9 bases line up with TRBD2. J lost 1 base, V lost 1 base, and 4 bases had no gene match. Germline V gives CDR1 SGHVS, CDR2 FNYEAQ. The CDR3 is 17 residues long. CDR3 loop: CASSLVGSGGNTGELFF. The CDR3 DNA reads TGTGCCAGCAGCTTAGTCGGTAGCGGGGGGAACACCGGGGAGCTGTTTTTT.

This chain connects TRBV2 to TRBJ1-1; tentatively, D is TRBD1 (6 bases). This CDR3 spans 14 amino acids. V was clipped by 6 bases and J by 7 bases, with 18 bases between them. The germline V gene has CDR1 SNHLY and CDR2 FYNNEI. CDR3 in DNA: TGTGCCAGCAGGGGGTGGGGGCCCGCTTTTGAAGCTTTCTTT. It yields the protein CASRGWGPAFEAFF.

The rearrangement joins TRBV18 to TRBJ2-5; 14 bases are shared with TRBD2. The CDR3 is 16 residues long. Germline loops: CDR1 KGHSH, CDR2 LQKENI. V gave up 3 bases and J gave up 4 bases; unmatched junction bases: 4. The CDR3 loop reads CASSPTSGRAGETQYF. CDR3 coding DNA: TGTGCCAGCTCACCGACTAGCGGGAGGGCCGGAGAGACCCAGTACTTC.

This chain links TRBV10-3 with TRBJ2-3, with 10 nucleotides matching TRBD2. Trimming cost V 2 bases and J 1 base; bases outside gene matches: 6. The CDR3 extends over 17 amino acids. CDR1 is ENHRY, CDR2 SYGVKD, per germline. CDR3 nucleotide sequence: TGTGCCATCAGTGAGGTTCCTGGGACTAGCGGCACAGATACGCAGTATTTT. Translating gives CAISEVPGTSGTDTQYF.

The sample holds one count of this clone. The V gene is TRBV6-6, the J gene TRBJ1-2; 7 bases line up with TRBD1. CDR3 size: 13 residues. The germline V gene has CDR1 MNHNY and CDR2 SVGAGI (reference sequence). V was clipped by 6 bases and J by 4 bases; unmatched bases: 5. The CDR3 sequence: CASRRGTVYGYTF. The CDR3 nucleotides read TGTGCCAGCAGACGGGGGACAGTCTATGGCTACACCTTC.

The gene calls are TRBV7-2 and TRBJ2-7; 8 positions agree with TRBD2. The V gene end was trimmed by 2 bases and the J gene end by 5 bases; junction bases not matched to a gene: 5. The CDR3 sequence is 14 residues long. Germline CDR1 reads SGHTA; CDR2 reads FQGNSA. DNA of the CDR3: TGTGCCAGCAGCTTATTGCGGGAGGTTAACGAGCAGTACTTC. This codes for CASSLLREVNEQYF.

This clone was detected a few times. This CDR3 is CAIRPTERLLEQYF. CDR3 DNA: TGTGCCATCAGACCGACAGAGCGCCTTCTCGAGCAGTACTTC. V is TRBV10-3 and J is TRBJ2-7; a weak D match, TRBD1 (5 bases). The V gene lost 6 bases and the J gene lost 6 bases, with 18 bases spanning the gap. CDR1 and CDR2 from the germline V gene are ENHRY and SYGVKD. This CDR3 comprises 14 residues.

The chain couples TRBV19 to TRBJ1-5; TRBD1 matches 9 bases. CDR3 length equals 15 residues. The ends lost 2 bases at V and 9 bases at J; junction bases unmatched: 8. Germline V lookup: CDR1 LNHDA, CDR2 SQIVND (reference sequence). CDR3 bases: TGTGCCAGTAGTATACCCCGGACAGGGGACTCGCCCCAGCATTTT. Amino acids: CASSIPRTGDSPQHF.

The V and J genes are TRBV7-9 and TRBJ1-5; 8 positions agree with TRBD1. With 1 base clipped from V and 11 bases from J, the junction kept 13 bases outside the gene matches. This CDR3 has 16 residues. Germline assignment: CDR1 SEHNR and CDR2 FQNEAQ (reference sequence). The CDR3 loop reads CASSLGRTGTGETQHF. CDR3 DNA sequence: TGTGCCAGCAGCTTAGGTCGGACAGGGACAGGAGAGACCCAGCATTTT.

This clone was seen once. V usage is TRBV6-7 and J usage is TRBJ2-1; 11 bases align to TRBD2. TRBV6-7 is noted as an ORF with a role that remains uncertain. V was pared by 5 bases and J by 6 bases, with 9 bases of the junction left unmatched. The CDR3 totals 16 residues. As DNA, the CDR3 is TGTGCCAGCAGTCCCGGAACTAGCGGGAGTCTCAATGAGCAGTTCTTC. Translated: CASSPGTSGSLNEQFF.

This clone appeared a single time. The gene calls are TRBV2 and TRBJ2-5; D possibly corresponds to TRBD2 (6 bases). This CDR3 comprises 13 residues. V was clipped by 4 bases and J by 4 bases, with 10 bases between them. Germline loops: CDR1 SNHLY, CDR2 FYNNEI. The CDR3 loop reads CASSGVGGETQYF. The CDR3 bases are TGTGCCAGCAGTGGAGTGGGGGGAGAGACCCAGTACTTC.

The chain recombines TRBV21-1 with TRBJ1-5; TRBD1 reflects the table's D call only, with no check against the DNA. TRBV21-1 is a recognized pseudogene. The CDR3 sequence is 21 residues long. In nucleotides, the CDR3 is TGTGCCAGCAGGGGCTCGTCCCCTCAAACGCGCCACATGTATAGCAATCAGCCCCAGCATTTT. It yields the protein CASRGSSPQTRHMYSNQPQHF.

Only one count was recorded for this clone. The chain employs TRBV18 and TRBJ1-1; TRBD1 might be the D (5 bases). This CDR3 region has 17 residues. The germline V gene has CDR1 KGHSH and CDR2 LQKENI. Deletions cut 0 bases from V and 5 bases from J, with 19 bases between. The CDR3 region is CASSPPRSGDRGTEAFF. The CDR3 nucleotides read TGTGCCAGCTCACCACCGCGATCGGGGGATCGAGGAACTGAAGCTTTCTTT.

J is TRBJ2-7 and V is TRBV6-5; 8 bases agree with TRBD1. The V gene end was trimmed by 2 bases and the J gene end by 0 bases; junction bases not matched to a gene: 0. The length of the CDR3 is 14 residues. Germline CDR1 and CDR2: MNHEY and SVGAGI. The CDR3 spells CASSYGQGSYEQYF. The DNA for the CDR3 is TGTGCCAGCAGTTACGGACAGGGCTCCTACGAGCAGTACTTC.

The chain combines TRBV6-2 or TRBV6-3 with TRBJ2-7; unclear D gene. The ends were cut back, 1 base at V and 4 bases at J, with 5 bases in the middle. The CDR3 covers 12 residues. Germline V gives CDR1 MNHEY, CDR2 SVGEGT. The CDR3 coding sequence is TGTGCCAGCAGTTACTTAAAATACGAGCAGTACTTC. As protein: CASSYLKYEQYF.

This chain uses TRBV9 with TRBJ2-1; D not certain. CDR3 size: 13 residues. Deletions cut 3 bases from V and 4 bases from J, with 8 bases between. Germline CDR1 reads SGDLS; CDR2 reads YYNGEE. The CDR3 nucleotides are TGTGCCAGCAGCGACACTAAGTACAATGAGCAGTTCTTC. Translated, it gives CASSDTKYNEQFF.